The 4 T cell receptor beta chains in this list originate from one sample, sequenced in a study of cytomegalovirus exposure and HLA in healthy donors. PCR amplification relied on 60 Vbeta primers (plus 13 Jbeta primers). Repertoires were generated with immunoSEQ multiplex PCR, while TCRdb's copy carries only in-frame clones and drops some. Seen here are over 150,000 clones, roughly 70% observed once, and the top ten hold about 2.7%. The specimen sequenced was PBMCs. These TCRs come from a male donor in good health and CMV-seronegative.

The chain recombines TRBV7-2 with TRBJ1-6; no reliable D call. The germline V gene has CDR1 SGHTA and CDR2 FQGNSA. Trimming removed 2 bases at V and 0 bases at J, with 8 bases between. The CDR3 extends over 16 amino acids. This CDR3 is CASSLSQSSYNSPLHF. CDR3 DNA sequence: TGTGCCAGCAGCTTATCACAGAGCTCCTATAATTCACCCCTCCACTTT.

This clone was detected only a few times. The CDR3 region has the DNA TGTGCCAGCAGTTACGAAGGCGGCCCCTACAATGAGCAGTTCTTC. It specifies CASSYEGGPYNEQFF. The chain combines TRBV6-6 with TRBJ2-1; D not certain. Germline V lookup: CDR1 MNHNY, CDR2 SVGAGI (reference sequence). V was pared by 2 bases and J by 2 bases, with 10 bases between. CDR3 length: 15 residues.

This chain joins TRBV18 and TRBJ1-2; 11 nucleotides align to TRBD1. The CDR3 runs to 16 residues. Germline V gives CDR1 KGHSH, CDR2 LQKENI. The V gene end was trimmed by 4 bases and the J gene end by 5 bases; junction bases not matched to a gene: 9. CDR3 protein: CASSLGTGGNYYGYTF. CDR3 DNA sequence: TGTGCCAGCTCACTCGGGACAGGGGGGAACTATTATGGCTACACCTTC.

The chain is built from TRBV19 and TRBJ2-3; D gene ambiguous. Germline-derived CDR1 and CDR2 are LNHDA and SQIVND (reference sequence). V was cut by 3 bases and J by 4 bases, with 5 bases left in between. The CDR3 runs 12 residues. CDR3 DNA: TGTGCCAGTAGTATTTTCGCAGATACGCAGTATTTT. Translation: CASSIFADTQYF.